These 6 T cell receptor beta chains were sequenced from one sample in a study of response to subunit inactivated influenza vaccine. TCRdb reprocessed the RT-PCR reads with MiXCR, giving one entry per CDR3 protein. The data show about 530,000 distinct CDR3 sequences, with over 10% seen just once and around 14% held by the top ten. This sample comprised PBMCs from blood, obtained roughly 45 days after vaccination. These TCRs come from a man between 50 and 59 years old who received an inactivated influenza vaccine.

This chain joins TRBV4-3 and TRBJ2-2, with D hard to call. V was cut by 0 bases and J by 2 bases, with 7 bases left in between. Germline loops: CDR1 LGHNA, CDR2 YSLEER. This CDR3 is built from 15 residues. This CDR3 is CASSQDNDNTGELFF. The CDR3 nucleotides read TGCGCCAGCAGCCAAGATAACGATAACACCGGGGAGCTGTTTTTT.

CDR3 in amino acids: CASRLAGSAYEQYF. CDR3 sequence (DNA): TGTGCCAGCAGGCTTGCCGGGAGCGCGTACGAGCAGTACTTC. The rearrangement uses TRBV6-1 and TRBJ2-7; possible D gene TRBD2, 6 bases. Germline V gene lookup returns CDR1 MNHNS and CDR2 SASEGT. The CDR3 consists of 14 residues. The V gene lost 6 bases and the J gene lost 4 bases, with 16 bases spanning the gap.

This clonotype occurred a few times. V usage is TRBV7-9 and J usage is TRBJ2-1, with no clear D. Germline V lookup: CDR1 SEHNR, CDR2 FQNEAQ (reference sequence). The CDR3 has 15 residues. V was shortened by 2 bases and J by 5 bases, with 13 bases between the two germline ends. This chain's CDR3 is CASSLSETTNNEQFF. The DNA for the CDR3 is TGTGCCAGCAGCTTATCTGAAACAACTAACAATGAGCAGTTCTTC.

The chain employs TRBV12-3 or TRBV12-4 and TRBJ1-5, with unresolved D. This CDR3 spans 13 amino acids. Deletions cut 5 bases from V and 3 bases from J, with 8 bases between. The CDR3 coding sequence is TGTGCCAGCAGTGCCGGGGTCAATCAGCCCCAGCATTTT. It is translated as CASSAGVNQPQHF.

This clonotype was observed a handful of times. This rearrangement joins TRBV5-1 to TRBJ2-1, with TRBD1 identical over 7 bases. Trimming took 3 bases from V and 8 from J; bases not matched to a gene: 8. The CDR3 loop spans 14 amino acids. The germline V gene encodes CDR1 SGHRS and CDR2 YFSETQ. The CDR3 coding sequence is TGCGCCAGCAGCTCCGGGACAGAATCTCATGAGCAGTTCTTC. As protein: CASSSGTESHEQFF.

The CDR3 here is CASSKQGDNQPQHF. The CDR3 bases are TGTGCCAGCAGTAAACAGGGGGACAATCAGCCCCAGCATTTT. The chain links TRBV6-1 to TRBJ1-5, with 8 bases aligning to TRBD1. With 5 bases clipped from V and 3 bases from J, the junction kept 3 bases outside the gene matches. The CDR3 covers 14 residues. Per germline, CDR1 MNHNS and CDR2 SASEGT.